A selection of T cell receptor beta chains follows, all from one sample in a study of T cell repertoires in cytomegalovirus infection. TCRdb re-called the reads with MiXCR, one entry per CDR3 protein. The sample has fewer than 200,000 distinct CDR3 sequences; around 14% are singletons. The sample consisted of PBMCs. These receptors originate from a human donor in good health (CMV status not recorded). Some clones in this sample may be carry-over from other donors' samples. Each CDR3 is given with its conserved first and last residue. Each record gives: D gene, J gene, V gene, clone size, CDR3 DNA, CDR3 protein. The D gene is left open where the match is weak. Not all rows give a size; the values are once, few, many and, for expanded clones, a class.

NA,TRBJ1-1,TRBV25-1,NA,TGTGCCAGCAGCCCCAGGGACGGGGGTTGGACTGAAGCTTTCTTT,CASSPRDGGWTEAFF
TRBD2,TRBJ2-3,TRBV7-2,many,TGTGCCAGCAGCTCCCCGCCTAGCGGGGGGGGGTATAGCACAGATACGCAGTATTTT,CASSSPPSGGGYSTDTQYF
NA,TRBJ1-5,TRBV7-2,many,TGTGCCAGCAGCCTCTACAGAAGTCAGCCCCAGCATTTT,CASSLYRSQPQHF
NA,TRBJ1-3,TRBV9,NA,TGTGCCAGCAGCGGGGGTTTTCACTCTGGAAACACCATATATTTT,CASSGGFHSGNTIYF
NA,TRBJ1-3,TRBV7-8,many,TGTGCCAGCAGACAGGGACGGAACTCTGGAAACACCATATATTTT,CASRQGRNSGNTIYF
TRBD2,TRBJ2-3,TRBV4-2,many,TGTGCCAGCAGCCAAGAAGTCCTAGCGGGAGTGGGTGCAACACCAGATACGCAGTATTTT,CASSQEVLAGVGATPDTQYF
NA,TRBJ2-5,TRBV28,many,TGTGCCAGCAGCATGGACCCGCAAGAGACCCAGTACTTC,CASSMDPQETQYF
NA,TRBJ2-1,TRBV6-6,NA,TGTGCCAGCAGTTACTCCCTTGGACGCACGGGAAACAATGAGCAGTTCTTC,CASSYSLGRTGNNEQFF
TRBD2,TRBJ2-3,TRBV7-9,few,TGTGCCAGCAGCTTCGCAAGCGGGAGTGCAGATACGCAGTATTTT,CASSFASGSADTQYF
NA,TRBJ2-1,TRBV7-3,many,TGTGCCAGCAGCTTAGGTCGGGCCTACAATGAGCAGTTCTTC,CASSLGRAYNEQFF
NA,TRBJ2-7,TRBV6-2/TRBV6-3,many,TGTGCCAGCAGTTATACCCGCGAGCAGTACTTC,CASSYTREQYF
TRBD1,TRBJ2-5,TRBV3-1,NA,TGTGCCAGCAGCCAAGTGGACAGGGAAGAGACCCAGTACTTC,CASSQVDREETQYF
NA,TRBJ1-2,TRBV29-1,NA,TGCAGCGTTGTATTCGGCGGTAACTATGGCTACACCTTC,CSVVFGGNYGYTF
NA,TRBJ1-1,TRBV29-1,once,TGCAGCGTTGAAGGTTTGGGCAGGGCGAGAGTTGAAGCTTTCTTT,CSVEGLGRARVEAFF
NA,TRBJ2-5,TRBV28,NA,TGTGCCAGCAGTTCGGGACGGTTGACCCAGTACTTC,CASSSGRLTQYF
TRBD1,TRBJ2-5,TRBV6-1,NA,TGTGCCAGCAGTGGCTGGACAGGGGGCGGGGAGACCCAGTACTTC,CASSGWTGGGETQYF
NA,TRBJ2-4,TRBV28,few,TGTGCCAGCAGTTTAGTCCCTTTGAACATTCAGTACTTC,CASSLVPLNIQYF
NA,TRBJ2-7,TRBV2,few,TGTGCCAGCCTGGGGGGCCTCTCTCGGGAGCAGTACTTC,CASLGGLSREQYF
TRBD1,TRBJ2-1,TRBV19,many,TGTGCCAGTAGCCCAGGGGGCAGATCCTACAATGAGCAGTTCTTC,CASSPGGRSYNEQFF
NA,TRBJ1-1,TRBV19,many,TGTGCCAGTAGTATGTTGGGCTCGGGGGACACTGAAGCTTTCTTT,CASSMLGSGDTEAFF
NA,TRBJ2-1,TRBV25-1,many,TGTGCCAGCAGTGGACAGTACAATGAGCAGTTCTTC,CASSGQYNEQFF
TRBD2,TRBJ2-1,TRBV9,NA,TGTGCCAGCAGCGCCGGGACTAGCGTACTTAATGAGCAGTTCTTC,CASSAGTSVLNEQFF
TRBD2,TRBJ2-7,TRBV14,NA,TGTGCCAGCAGCCTTGAGTTCGGGAGGACCTACGAGCAGTACTTC,CASSLEFGRTYEQYF
NA,TRBJ2-7,TRBV25-1,NA,TGTGCCAGCAGTGAAGAGAGCTCCTACGAGCAGTACTTC,CASSEESSYEQYF
TRBD1,TRBJ2-7,TRBV7-2,many,TGTGCCAGCAGAAAAGACAGGGTAGTTTACGAGCAGTACTTC,CASRKDRVVYEQYF
TRBD2,TRBJ2-3,TRBV7-8,many,TGTGCCAGCAGCTTAGGGACTAGCGGATCCCCAGATACGCAGTATTTT,CASSLGTSGSPDTQYF
NA,TRBJ1-1,TRBV7-9,many,TGTGCCAGCAGCCCTCTTTTAGGGGGAGGGACTGAAGCTTTCTTT,CASSPLLGGGTEAFF
NA,TRBJ2-5,TRBV27,many,TGTGCCAGCAGTCCCCTGGGGGCCGGGGAGACCCAGTACTTC,CASSPLGAGETQYF
NA,TRBJ1-1,TRBV2,NA,TGTGCCAGCAGTGCACAGGGCATGAACACTGAAGCTTTCTTT,CASSAQGMNTEAFF
TRBD1,TRBJ1-5,TRBV20-1,many,TGCAGTGCTAGTACAAGGGAGGACAGGGGCCAGCCCCAGCATTTT,CSASTREDRGQPQHF
TRBD1,TRBJ2-7,TRBV5-6,NA,TGTGCCAGCAGCTTGCTGACAGGGCTTGGATACGAGCAGTACTTC,CASSLLTGLGYEQYF
NA,TRBJ2-7,TRBV4-3,many,TGCGCCAGCAGCCAAGCGATTGGACAGCTTTCCTACGAGCAGTACTTC,CASSQAIGQLSYEQYF
TRBD1,TRBJ1-5,TRBV2,NA,TGTGCCAGCAGTGCCACAGGGGGGAGTCAGCCCCAGCATTTT,CASSATGGSQPQHF
NA,TRBJ1-2,TRBV29-1,once,TGCAGCGCCGCGGGCTTCAACTATGGCTACACCTTC,CSAAGFNYGYTF
NA,TRBJ1-1,TRBV27,NA,TGTGCCAGCAGTGTACCCGGAACAGTGAACACTGAAGCTTTCTTT,CASSVPGTVNTEAFF
TRBD1,TRBJ1-1,TRBV12-3/TRBV12-4,many,TGTGCCAGCAGAGGGACAGGGGGCACTGAAGCTTTCTTT,CASRGTGGTEAFF
TRBD1,TRBJ2-5,TRBV29-1,few,TGCAGCGTTGAAGTATCCGGGACAGGGGCAGAGACCCAGTACTTC,CSVEVSGTGAETQYF